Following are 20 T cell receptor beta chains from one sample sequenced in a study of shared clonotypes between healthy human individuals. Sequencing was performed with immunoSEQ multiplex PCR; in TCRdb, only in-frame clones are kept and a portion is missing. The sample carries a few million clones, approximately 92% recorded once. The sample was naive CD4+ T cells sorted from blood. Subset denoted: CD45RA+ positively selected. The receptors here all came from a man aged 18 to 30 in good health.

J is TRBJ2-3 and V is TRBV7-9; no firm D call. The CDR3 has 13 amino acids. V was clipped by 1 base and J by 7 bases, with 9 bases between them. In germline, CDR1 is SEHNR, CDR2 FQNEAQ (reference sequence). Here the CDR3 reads CASSLDPGHTQYF. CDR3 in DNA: TGTGCCAGCAGCTTAGACCCCGGGCATACGCAGTATTTT. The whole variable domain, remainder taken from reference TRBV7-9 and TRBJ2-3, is DTGVSQNPRHKITKRGQNVTFRCDPISEHNRLYWYRQTLGQGPEFLTYFQNEAQLEKSRLLSDRFSAERPKGSFSTLEIQRTEQGDSAMYLCASSLDPGHTQYFGPGTRLTVL.

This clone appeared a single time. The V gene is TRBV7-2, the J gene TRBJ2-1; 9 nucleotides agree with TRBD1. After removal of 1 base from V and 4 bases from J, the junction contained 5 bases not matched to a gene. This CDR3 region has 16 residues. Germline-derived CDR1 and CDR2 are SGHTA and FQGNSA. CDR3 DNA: TGTGCCAGCAGCTTAGAGCTTGGACAGGGGTACAATGAGCAGTTCTTC. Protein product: CASSLELGQGYNEQFF. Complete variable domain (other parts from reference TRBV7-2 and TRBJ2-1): GAGVSQSPSNKVTEKGKDVELRCDPISGHTALYWYRQSLGQGLEFLIYFQGNSAPDKSGLPSDRFSAERTGGSVSTLTIQRTQQEDSAVYLCASSLELGQGYNEQFFGPGTRLTVL.

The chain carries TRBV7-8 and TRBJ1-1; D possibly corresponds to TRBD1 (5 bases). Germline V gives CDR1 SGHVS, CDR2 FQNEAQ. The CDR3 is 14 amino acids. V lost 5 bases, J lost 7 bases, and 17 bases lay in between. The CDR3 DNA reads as TGTGCCAGCAGCGCGGGGACTTTAAGTTTTGAAGCTTTCTTT. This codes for CASSAGTLSFEAFF.

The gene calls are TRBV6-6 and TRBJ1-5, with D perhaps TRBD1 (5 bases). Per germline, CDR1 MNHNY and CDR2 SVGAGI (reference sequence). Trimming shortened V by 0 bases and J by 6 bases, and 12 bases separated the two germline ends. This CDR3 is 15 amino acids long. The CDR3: CASSYSYGGTQPQHF. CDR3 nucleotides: TGTGCCAGCAGTTACTCCTATGGAGGGACTCAGCCCCAGCATTTT.

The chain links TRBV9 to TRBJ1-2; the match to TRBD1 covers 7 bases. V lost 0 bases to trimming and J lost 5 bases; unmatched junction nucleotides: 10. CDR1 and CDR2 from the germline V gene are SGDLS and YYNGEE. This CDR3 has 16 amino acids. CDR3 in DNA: TGTGCCAGCAGCGTAGCCCCTGCAGGGGGAGTTTATGGCTACACCTTC. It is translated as CASSVAPAGGVYGYTF. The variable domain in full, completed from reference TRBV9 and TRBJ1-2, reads DSGVTQTPKHLITATGQRVTLRCSPRSGDLSVYWYQQSLDQGLQFLIQYYNGEERAKGNILERFSAQQFPDLHSELNLSSLELGDSALYFCASSVAPAGGVYGYTFGSGTRLTVV.

The CDR3 coding sequence is TGTGCCAGCAGCAAAGATGGAGGGTTTCGGACTGAAGCTTTCTTT. Its translation: CASSKDGGFRTEAFF. The rearrangement uses TRBV21-1 and TRBJ1-1. TRBV21-1 is reported as a pseudogene. The CDR3 is made up of 15 amino acids.

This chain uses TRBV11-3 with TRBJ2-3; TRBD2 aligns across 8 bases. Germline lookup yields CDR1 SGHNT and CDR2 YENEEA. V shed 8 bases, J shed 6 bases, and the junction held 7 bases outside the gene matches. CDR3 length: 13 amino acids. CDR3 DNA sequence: TGTGCCAGCGGTACAGCGGGAGTTGATACGCAGTATTTT. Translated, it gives CASGTAGVDTQYF.

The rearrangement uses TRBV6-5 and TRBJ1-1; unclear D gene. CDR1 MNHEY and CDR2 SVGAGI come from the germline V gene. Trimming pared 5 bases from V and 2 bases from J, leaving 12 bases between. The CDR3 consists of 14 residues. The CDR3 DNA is TGTGCCAGCAGTCAAGCGGGTCTAAACACTGAAGCTTTCTTT. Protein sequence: CASSQAGLNTEAFF.

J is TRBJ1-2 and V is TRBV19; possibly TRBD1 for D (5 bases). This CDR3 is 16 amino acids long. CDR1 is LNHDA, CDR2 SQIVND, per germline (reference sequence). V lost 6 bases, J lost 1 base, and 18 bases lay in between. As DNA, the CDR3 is TGTGCCAGTAGCAGGGACGGCACGGGGCGTAACTATGGCTACACCTTC. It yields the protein CASSRDGTGRNYGYTF.

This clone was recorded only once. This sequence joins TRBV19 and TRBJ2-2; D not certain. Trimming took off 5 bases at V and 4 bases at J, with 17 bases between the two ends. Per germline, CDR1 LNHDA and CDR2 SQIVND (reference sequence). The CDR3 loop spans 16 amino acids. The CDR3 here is CASSRTGFSSTGELFF. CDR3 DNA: TGTGCCAGTAGTCGTACCGGTTTCTCTTCCACCGGGGAGCTGTTTTTT.

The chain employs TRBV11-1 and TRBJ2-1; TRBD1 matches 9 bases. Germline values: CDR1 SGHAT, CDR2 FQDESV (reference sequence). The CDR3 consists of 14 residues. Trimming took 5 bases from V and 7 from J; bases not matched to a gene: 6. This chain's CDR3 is CASSRTGEGNEQFF. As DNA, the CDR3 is TGTGCCAGCAGCCGGACAGGGGAAGGTAATGAGCAGTTCTTC.

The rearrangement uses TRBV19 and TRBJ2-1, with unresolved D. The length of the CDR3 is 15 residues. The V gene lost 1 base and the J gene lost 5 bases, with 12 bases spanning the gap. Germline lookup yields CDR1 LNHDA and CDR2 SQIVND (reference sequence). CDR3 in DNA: TGTGCCAGTAGTATAGTTGCAACGGTAAACAATGAGCAGTTCTTC. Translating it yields CASSIVATVNNEQFF. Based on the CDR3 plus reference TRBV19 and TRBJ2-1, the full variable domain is DGGITQSPKYLFRKEGQNVTLSCEQNLNHDAMYWYRQDPGQGLRLIYYSQIVNDFQKGDIAEGYSVSREKKESFPLTVTSAQKNPTAFYLCASSIVATVNNEQFFGPGTRLTVL.

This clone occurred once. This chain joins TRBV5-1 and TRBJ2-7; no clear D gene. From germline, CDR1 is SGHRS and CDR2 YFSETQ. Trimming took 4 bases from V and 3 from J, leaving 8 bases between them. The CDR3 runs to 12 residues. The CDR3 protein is CASSGTDYEQYF. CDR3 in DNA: TGCGCCAGCAGCGGAACCGACTACGAGCAGTACTTC.

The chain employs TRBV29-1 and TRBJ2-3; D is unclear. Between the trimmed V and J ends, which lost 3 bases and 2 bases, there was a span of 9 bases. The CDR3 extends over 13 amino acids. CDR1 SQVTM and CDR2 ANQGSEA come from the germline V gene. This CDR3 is CSVDRSYTDTQYF. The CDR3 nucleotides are TGCAGCGTTGACAGGAGCTACACAGATACGCAGTATTTT.

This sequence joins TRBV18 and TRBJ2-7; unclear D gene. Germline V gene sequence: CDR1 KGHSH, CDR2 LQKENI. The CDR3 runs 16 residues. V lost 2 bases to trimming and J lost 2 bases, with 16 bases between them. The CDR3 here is CASSPIATLKAYEQYF. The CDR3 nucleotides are TGTGCCAGCTCACCAATTGCCACACTGAAAGCCTACGAGCAGTACTTC.

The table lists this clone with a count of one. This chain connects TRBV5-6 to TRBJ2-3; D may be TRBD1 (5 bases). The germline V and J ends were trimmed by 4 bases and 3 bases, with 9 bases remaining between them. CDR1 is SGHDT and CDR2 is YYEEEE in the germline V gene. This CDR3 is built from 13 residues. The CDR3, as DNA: TGTGCCAGCAGCCCCCGACAGACAGATACGCAGTATTTT. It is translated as CASSPRQTDTQYF.

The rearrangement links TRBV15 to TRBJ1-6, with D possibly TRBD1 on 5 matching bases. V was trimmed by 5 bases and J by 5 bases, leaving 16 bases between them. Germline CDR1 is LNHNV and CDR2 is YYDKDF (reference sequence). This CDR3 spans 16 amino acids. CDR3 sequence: CATSSHQGLNNSPLHF. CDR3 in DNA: TGTGCCACCAGCTCACACCAGGGATTGAATAATTCACCCCTCCACTTT.

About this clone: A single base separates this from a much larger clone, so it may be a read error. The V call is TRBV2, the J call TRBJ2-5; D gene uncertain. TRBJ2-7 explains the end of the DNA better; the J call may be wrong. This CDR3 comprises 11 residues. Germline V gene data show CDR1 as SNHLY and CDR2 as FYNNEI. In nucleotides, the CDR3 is TGTGCCAGCAGTGCAGCCTACGAGCAGTACTTC. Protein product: CASSAAYEQYF.

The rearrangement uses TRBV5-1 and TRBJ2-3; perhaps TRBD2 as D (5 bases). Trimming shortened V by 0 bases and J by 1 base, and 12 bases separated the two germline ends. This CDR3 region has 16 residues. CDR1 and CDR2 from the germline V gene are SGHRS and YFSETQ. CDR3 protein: CASSLVLTGGTDTQYF. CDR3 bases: TGCGCCAGCAGCTTGGTCCTCACCGGGGGCACAGATACGCAGTATTTT.

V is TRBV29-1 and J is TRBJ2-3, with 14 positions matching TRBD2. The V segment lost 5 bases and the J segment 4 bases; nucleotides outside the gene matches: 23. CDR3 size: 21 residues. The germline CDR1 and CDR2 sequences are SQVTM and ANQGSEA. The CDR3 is CSVRGASGLAGEEPSADTQYF. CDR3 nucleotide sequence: TGCAGCGTTAGGGGAGCCTCGGGACTAGCGGGAGAGGAACCCAGCGCAGATACGCAGTATTTT.